The text below deals with one T cell receptor beta chain. As yet, its antigen is unknown. These data come from a study of cytomegalovirus exposure and HLA in healthy donors. Whole-study findings and limits: A later examination showed that TCR association rates differed by HLA locus, with DRB1 most and HLA-C fewest.

The PCR was carried out with 60 Vbeta primers and 13 Jbeta primers. Here immunoSEQ multiplex PCR was the method, and the copy in TCRdb shows in-frame clones only, minus some. This listing includes 140,000 to 150,000 clones. This receptor was identified in a male donor in good health and CMV-seronegative. What was sequenced was PBMCs.

The CDR3 sequence: CASSFQGANTEAFF. The CDR3 nucleotides read TGTGCCAGCAGTTTTCAGGGGGCAAACACTGAAGCTTTCTTT. The chain recombines TRBV28 with TRBJ1-1, with TRBD1 matching 8 bases. Per the germline V gene, CDR1 is MDHEN and CDR2 is SYDVKM. The CDR3 consists of 14 residues. V shed 3 bases and J 2 bases; nucleotides not matched to a gene: 2.